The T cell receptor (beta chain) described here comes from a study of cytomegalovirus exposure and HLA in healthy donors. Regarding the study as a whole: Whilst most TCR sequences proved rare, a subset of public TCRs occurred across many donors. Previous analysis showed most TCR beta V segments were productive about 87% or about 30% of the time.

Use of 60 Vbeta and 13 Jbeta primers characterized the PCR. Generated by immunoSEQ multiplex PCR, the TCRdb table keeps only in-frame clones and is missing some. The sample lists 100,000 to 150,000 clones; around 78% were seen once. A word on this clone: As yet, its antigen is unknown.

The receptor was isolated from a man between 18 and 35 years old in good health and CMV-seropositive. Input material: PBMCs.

The CDR3 here is CASRGQGGSPLHF. CDR3 nucleotide sequence: TGTGCCAGCAGGGGACAGGGAGGCTCACCCCTCCACTTT. The gene calls are TRBV2 and TRBJ1-6; 9 bases align to TRBD1. J lost 10 bases, V lost 6 bases, and 4 bases had no gene match. Per the germline V gene, CDR1 is SNHLY and CDR2 is FYNNEI. The CDR3 is 13 amino acids.